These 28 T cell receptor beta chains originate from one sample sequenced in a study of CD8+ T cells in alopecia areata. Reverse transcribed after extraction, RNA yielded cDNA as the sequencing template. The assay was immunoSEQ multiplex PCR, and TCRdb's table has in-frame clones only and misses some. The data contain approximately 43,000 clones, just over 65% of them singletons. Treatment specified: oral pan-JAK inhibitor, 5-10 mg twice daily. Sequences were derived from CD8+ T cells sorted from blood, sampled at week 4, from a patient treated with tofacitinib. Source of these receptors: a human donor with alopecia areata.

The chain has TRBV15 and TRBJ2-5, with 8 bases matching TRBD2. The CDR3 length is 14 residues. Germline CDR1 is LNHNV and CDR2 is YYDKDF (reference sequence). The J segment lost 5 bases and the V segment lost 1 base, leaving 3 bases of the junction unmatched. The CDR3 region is CATSRGGGRETQYF. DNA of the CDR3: TGTGCCACCAGCAGAGGCGGGGGGCGCGAGACCCAGTACTTC.

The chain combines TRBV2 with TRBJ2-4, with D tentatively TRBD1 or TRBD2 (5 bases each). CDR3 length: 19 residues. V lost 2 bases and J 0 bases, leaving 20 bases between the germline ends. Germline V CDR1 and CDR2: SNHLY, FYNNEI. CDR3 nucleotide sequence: TGTGCCAGCAGTGAATGGGACCTTAGACTACTCTTAGCCAAAAACATTCAGTACTTC. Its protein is CASSEWDLRLLLAKNIQYF.

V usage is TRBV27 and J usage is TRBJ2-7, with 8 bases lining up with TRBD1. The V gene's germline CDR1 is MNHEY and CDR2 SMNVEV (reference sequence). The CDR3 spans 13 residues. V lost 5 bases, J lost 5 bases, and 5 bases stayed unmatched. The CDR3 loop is CASSRTGSHEQYF. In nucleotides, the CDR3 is TGTGCCAGCAGTCGGACAGGGTCCCACGAGCAGTACTTC.

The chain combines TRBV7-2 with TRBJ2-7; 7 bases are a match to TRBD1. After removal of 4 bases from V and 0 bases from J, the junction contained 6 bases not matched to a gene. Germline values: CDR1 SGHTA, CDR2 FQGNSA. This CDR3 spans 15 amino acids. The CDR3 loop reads CASSSYRGDSYEQYF. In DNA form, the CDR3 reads TGTGCCAGCAGCTCGTACAGGGGCGACTCCTACGAGCAGTACTTC.

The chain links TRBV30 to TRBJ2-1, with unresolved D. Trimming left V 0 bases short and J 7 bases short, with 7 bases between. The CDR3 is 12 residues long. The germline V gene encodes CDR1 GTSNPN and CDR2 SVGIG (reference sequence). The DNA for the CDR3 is TGTGCCTGGAGTGTATCCCTAAATGAGCAGTTCTTC. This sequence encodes CAWSVSLNEQFF.

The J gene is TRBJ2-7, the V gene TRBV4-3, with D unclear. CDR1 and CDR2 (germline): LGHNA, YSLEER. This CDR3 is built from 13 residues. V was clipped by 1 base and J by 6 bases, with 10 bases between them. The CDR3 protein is CASSQGRVAEQYF. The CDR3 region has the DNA TGCGCCAGCAGCCAAGGTCGCGTGGCCGAGCAGTACTTC.

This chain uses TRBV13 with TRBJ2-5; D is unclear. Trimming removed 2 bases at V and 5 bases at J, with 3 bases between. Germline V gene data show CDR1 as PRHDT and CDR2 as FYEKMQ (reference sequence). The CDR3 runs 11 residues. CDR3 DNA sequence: TGTGCCAGCAGCTTACGGGAGACCCAGTACTTC. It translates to CASSLRETQYF.

CDR3 coding DNA: TGTGCCAGCAGCTTGGGAGGGGTAGCCACTGAAGCTTTCTTT. The encoded protein is CASSLGGVATEAFF. This rearrangement joins TRBV5-6 to TRBJ1-1; weak D call: TRBD1 (5 bases). The ends were cut back, 0 bases at V and 4 bases at J, with 10 bases in the middle. Germline CDR1 and CDR2: SGHDT and YYEEEE. The CDR3 runs 14 residues.

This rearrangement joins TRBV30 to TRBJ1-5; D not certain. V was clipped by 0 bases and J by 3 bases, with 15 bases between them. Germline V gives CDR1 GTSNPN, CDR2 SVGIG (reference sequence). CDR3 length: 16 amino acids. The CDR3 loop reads CAWSVNGQRINQPQHF. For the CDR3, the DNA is TGTGCCTGGAGTGTAAACGGCCAAAGAATCAATCAGCCCCAGCATTTT.

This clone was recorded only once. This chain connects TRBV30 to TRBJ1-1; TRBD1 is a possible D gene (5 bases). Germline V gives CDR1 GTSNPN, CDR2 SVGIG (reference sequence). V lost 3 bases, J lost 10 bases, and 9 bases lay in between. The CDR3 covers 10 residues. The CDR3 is CAWRPGPAFF. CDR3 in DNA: TGTGCCTGGAGACCGGGACCAGCTTTCTTT.

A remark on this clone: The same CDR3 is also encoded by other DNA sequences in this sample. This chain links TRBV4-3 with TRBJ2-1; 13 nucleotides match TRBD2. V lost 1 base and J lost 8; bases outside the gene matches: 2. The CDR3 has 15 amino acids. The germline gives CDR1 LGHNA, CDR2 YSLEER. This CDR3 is CASSQGTSGGYEQFF. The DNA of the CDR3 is TGCGCCAGCAGCCAAGGGACTAGCGGGGGCTATGAGCAGTTCTTC.

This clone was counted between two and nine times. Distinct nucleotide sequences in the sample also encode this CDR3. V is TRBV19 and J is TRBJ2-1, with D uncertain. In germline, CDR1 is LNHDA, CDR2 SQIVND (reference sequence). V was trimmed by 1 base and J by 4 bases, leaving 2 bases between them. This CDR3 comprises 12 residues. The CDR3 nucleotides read TGTGCCAGTAGTATAGGGTACAATGAGCAGTTCTTC. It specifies CASSIGYNEQFF.

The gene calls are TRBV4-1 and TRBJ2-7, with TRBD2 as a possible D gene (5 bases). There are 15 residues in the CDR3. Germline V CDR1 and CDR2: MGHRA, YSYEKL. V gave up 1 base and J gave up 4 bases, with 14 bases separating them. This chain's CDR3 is CASSQVLGGNYEQYF. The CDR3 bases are TGCGCCAGCAGCCAAGTACTAGGAGGAAATTACGAGCAGTACTTC.

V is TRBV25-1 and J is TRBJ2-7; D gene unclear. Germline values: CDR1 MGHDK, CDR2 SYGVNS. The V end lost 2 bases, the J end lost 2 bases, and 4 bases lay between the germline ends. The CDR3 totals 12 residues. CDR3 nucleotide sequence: TGTGCCAGCAGTGAAGGGGCCTACGAGCAGTACTTC. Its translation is CASSEGAYEQYF.

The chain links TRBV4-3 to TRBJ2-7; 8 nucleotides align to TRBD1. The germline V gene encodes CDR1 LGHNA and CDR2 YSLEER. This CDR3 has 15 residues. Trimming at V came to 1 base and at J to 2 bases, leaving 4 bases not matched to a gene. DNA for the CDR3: TGCGCCAGCAGCCAAGGGACAGGGCAGGCCTACGAGCAGTACTTC. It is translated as CASSQGTGQAYEQYF.

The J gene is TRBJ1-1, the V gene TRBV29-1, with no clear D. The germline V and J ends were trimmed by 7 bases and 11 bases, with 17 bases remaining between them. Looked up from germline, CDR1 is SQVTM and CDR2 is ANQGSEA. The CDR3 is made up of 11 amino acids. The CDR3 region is CSGETDFGAFF. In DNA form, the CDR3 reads TGCAGCGGAGAAACGGATTTCGGGGCTTTCTTT.

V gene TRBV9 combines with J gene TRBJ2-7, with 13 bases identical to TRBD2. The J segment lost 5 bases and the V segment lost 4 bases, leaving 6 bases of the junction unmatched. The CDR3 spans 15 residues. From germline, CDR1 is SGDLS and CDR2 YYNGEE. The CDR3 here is CASSSGTSGVNEQYF. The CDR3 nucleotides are TGTGCCAGCAGCTCCGGGACTAGCGGGGTAAACGAGCAGTACTTC. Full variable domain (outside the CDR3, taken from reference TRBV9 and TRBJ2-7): DSGVTQTPKHLITATGQRVTLRCSPRSGDLSVYWYQQSLDQGLQFLIQYYNGEERAKGNILERFSAQQFPDLHSELNLSSLELGDSALYFCASSSGTSGVNEQYFGPGTRLTVT.

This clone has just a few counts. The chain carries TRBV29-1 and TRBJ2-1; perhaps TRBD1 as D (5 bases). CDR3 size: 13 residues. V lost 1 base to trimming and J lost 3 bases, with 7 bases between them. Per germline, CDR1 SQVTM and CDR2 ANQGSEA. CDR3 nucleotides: TGCAGCGTTGAAGGGACAAGCTACAATGAGCAGTTCTTC. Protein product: CSVEGTSYNEQFF.

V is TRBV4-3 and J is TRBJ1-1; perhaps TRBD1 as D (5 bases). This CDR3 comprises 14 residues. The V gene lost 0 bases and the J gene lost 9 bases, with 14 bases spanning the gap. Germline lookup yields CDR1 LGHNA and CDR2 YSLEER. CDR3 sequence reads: CASSQDLEGAKAFF. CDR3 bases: TGCGCCAGCAGCCAAGATTTGGAAGGGGCAAAAGCTTTCTTT.

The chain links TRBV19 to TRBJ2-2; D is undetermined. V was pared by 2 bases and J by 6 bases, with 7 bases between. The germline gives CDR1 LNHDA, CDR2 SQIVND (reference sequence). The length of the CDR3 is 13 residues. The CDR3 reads CASSISPAGELFF. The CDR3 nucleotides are TGTGCCAGTAGTATAAGTCCCGCCGGGGAGCTGTTTTTT.

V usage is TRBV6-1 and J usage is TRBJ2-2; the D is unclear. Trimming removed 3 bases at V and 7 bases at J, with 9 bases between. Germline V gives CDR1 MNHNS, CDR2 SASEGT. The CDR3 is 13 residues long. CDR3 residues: CASSENTRGELFF. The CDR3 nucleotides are TGTGCCAGCAGTGAGAATACTCGCGGGGAGCTGTTTTTT.

In nucleotides, the CDR3 is TGTGCTAGTGCCTTGGGCTCCTACGAGCAGTACTTC. Protein: CASALGSYEQYF. J is TRBJ2-7 and V is TRBV12-5; no reliable D call. CDR1 is LGHNT, CDR2 FRNRAP, per germline. V gave up 7 bases and J gave up 0 bases, with 7 bases separating them. The CDR3 length is 12 residues.

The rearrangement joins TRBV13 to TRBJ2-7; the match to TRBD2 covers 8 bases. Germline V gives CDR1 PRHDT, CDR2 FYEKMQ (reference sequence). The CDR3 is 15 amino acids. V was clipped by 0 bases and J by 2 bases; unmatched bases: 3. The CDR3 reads CASSLGSGAAYEQYF. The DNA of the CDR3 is TGTGCCAGCAGCTTAGGTAGCGGGGCAGCCTACGAGCAGTACTTC.

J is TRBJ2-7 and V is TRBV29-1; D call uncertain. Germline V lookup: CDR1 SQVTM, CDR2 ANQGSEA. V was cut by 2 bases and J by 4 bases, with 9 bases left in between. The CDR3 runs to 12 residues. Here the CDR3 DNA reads TGCAGCGTTGAAACCCGATCGTACGAGCAGTACTTC. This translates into CSVETRSYEQYF.

The CDR3 DNA reads TGTGCCAGTAGTAGCTGGGTCGAGAGAGAGACCCAGTACTTC. Translation: CASSSWVERETQYF. J is TRBJ2-5 and V is TRBV19; D is uncertain. V gave up 4 bases and J gave up 4 bases, with 13 bases separating them. CDR3 length equals 14 residues. CDR1 and CDR2 (germline): LNHDA, SQIVND (reference sequence).

In nucleotides, the CDR3 is TGCAGCCCCCCATGCAGAGCTTTCTTT. Residues: CSPPCRAFF. This sequence joins TRBV29-1 and TRBJ1-1, with D uncertain. Germline CDR1 SQVTM, CDR2 ANQGSEA. V was clipped by 8 bases and J by 10 bases, with 11 bases between them. CDR3 length: 9 residues.

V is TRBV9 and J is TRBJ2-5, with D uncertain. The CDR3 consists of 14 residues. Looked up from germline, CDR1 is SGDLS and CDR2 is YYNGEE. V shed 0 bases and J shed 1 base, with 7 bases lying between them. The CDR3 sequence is CASSVGNPQETQYF. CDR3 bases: TGTGCCAGCAGCGTAGGAAACCCCCAAGAGACCCAGTACTTC. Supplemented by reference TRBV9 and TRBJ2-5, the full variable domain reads DSGVTQTPKHLITATGQRVTLRCSPRSGDLSVYWYQQSLDQGLQFLIQYYNGEERAKGNILERFSAQQFPDLHSELNLSSLELGDSALYFCASSVGNPQETQYFGPGTRLLVL.

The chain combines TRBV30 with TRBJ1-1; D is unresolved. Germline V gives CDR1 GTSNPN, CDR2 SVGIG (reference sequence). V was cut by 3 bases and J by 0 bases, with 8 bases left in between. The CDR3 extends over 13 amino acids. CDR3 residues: CAWREGLNTEAFF. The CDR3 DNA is TGTGCCTGGAGAGAAGGGCTGAACACTGAAGCTTTCTTT.